The rows below give T cell receptor beta chains drawn from one sample of a study of blood T cell repertoires in COVID-19. The method was immunoSEQ multiplex PCR; TCRdb's version includes in-frame clones alone and lacks a portion of them. Found here are about 170,000 clones, around 80% of them singletons; the top ten hold around 20%. The sample taken for sequencing was peripheral blood. Receptors originate from a woman between 65 and 79 years old who had recovered from COVID-19. CDR3s include the opening cysteine and the closing phenylalanine or tryptophan. The order of the fields is J gene, clone size, V gene, D gene, CDR3 DNA, CDR3 protein. A D gene is named only where the DNA matches it firmly. A row's size may be missing; if present it is once, few, many or a size class.

J: TRBJ2-5; size: few; V: TRBV4-3; D: .; DNA: TGCGCCAGCAGCCAAGACAGTGGTTACAGGAGCCGAGAGACCCAGTACTTC; CDR3: CASSQDSGYRSRETQYF
J: TRBJ2-2; size: few; V: TRBV28; D: .; DNA: TGTGCCAGCAGTCTAGGAGGACTCATGACCGGGGAGCTGTTTTTT; CDR3: CASSLGGLMTGELFF
J: TRBJ1-6; size: .; V: TRBV3-1/TRBV3-2; D: .; DNA: TGTGCCAGCAGCCAAGACGGGGATTCACCCCTCCACTTT; CDR3: CASSQDGDSPLHF
J: TRBJ1-6; size: few; V: TRBV9; D: TRBD1; DNA: TGTGCCAGCAGCGTCGCACAGGGGAATTCACCCCTCCACTTT; CDR3: CASSVAQGNSPLHF
J: TRBJ2-2; size: .; V: TRBV15; D: TRBD2; DNA: TGTGCCACCAAAACCCCACTAGGACTAGCGGGAGAGAACACCGGGGAGCTGTTTTTT; CDR3: CATKTPLGLAGENTGELFF
J: TRBJ1-1; size: .; V: TRBV3-1/TRBV3-2; D: TRBD1; DNA: TGTGCCAGCAGCCCGTCGGACAGGGGGCTCGCGGAAGCTTTCTTT; CDR3: CASSPSDRGLAEAFF
J: TRBJ2-1; size: .; V: TRBV2; D: TRBD2; DNA: TGTGCCAGCAGTGAGGTTGTTAGCGGGGCCCTTTCCTACAATGAGCAGTTCTTC; CDR3: CASSEVVSGALSYNEQFF
J: TRBJ1-6; size: .; V: TRBV19; D: .; DNA: TGTGCCAGTAGTGTGCCTCAGAATTCACCCCTCCACTTT; CDR3: CASSVPQNSPLHF
J: TRBJ2-3; size: .; V: TRBV5-1; D: .; DNA: TGCGCCAGCAGCCCCACCGGGAACATAGCAGATACGCAGTATTTT; CDR3: CASSPTGNIADTQYF
J: TRBJ1-2; size: .; V: TRBV5-1; D: TRBD1; DNA: TGCGCCAGCAGCATACAACAGGGGCTGGGGACTAACTATGGCTACACCTTC; CDR3: CASSIQQGLGTNYGYTF
J: TRBJ2-5; size: once; V: TRBV5-4; D: TRBD2; DNA: TGTGCCAGCAGCTTGAGGCTAGCGGGGGAAGAGACCCAGTACTTC; CDR3: CASSLRLAGEETQYF
J: TRBJ1-6; size: .; V: TRBV27; D: .; DNA: TGTGCCAGCAGTCCCTCCTGGAGTTCCTATAATTCACCCCTCCACTTT; CDR3: CASSPSWSSYNSPLHF
J: TRBJ2-5; size: .; V: TRBV6-2/TRBV6-3; D: .; DNA: TGTGCCAGCAGTTCCCCGCCCAGGGGGGCCCAAGAGACCCAGTACTTC; CDR3: CASSSPPRGAQETQYF
J: TRBJ1-2; size: .; V: TRBV9; D: TRBD1; DNA: TGTGCCAGCAGCGCCAGGGACAGGGGAAACTATGGCTACACCTTC; CDR3: CASSARDRGNYGYTF
J: TRBJ2-2; size: .; V: TRBV6-5; D: .; DNA: TGTGCCAGCAGACCCAATCTCTATGGCACCGGGGAGCTGTTTTTT; CDR3: CASRPNLYGTGELFF
J: TRBJ2-7; size: .; V: TRBV7-3; D: TRBD2; DNA: TGTGCCAGCAGCGCCCGACTAGCGGGGCCCCCCTACGAGCAGTACTTC; CDR3: CASSARLAGPPYEQYF
J: TRBJ2-6; size: .; V: TRBV11-3; D: .; DNA: TGTGCCAGCAGCCTTACCCGGGGGTCTGGGGCCAACGTCCTGACTTTC; CDR3: CASSLTRGSGANVLTF